This T cell receptor (beta chain) is drawn from a study of blood T cell repertoires in COVID-19. For the study at large: The United States, Italy and Spain supplied acute and convalescent COVID-19 samples. PBMCs, B-cell-depleted T cells, or T cells provided the cDNA or gDNA that made up the material.

Per the authors' pipeline: Counts of nucleated cells, estimated from reference gene primer amplification, were obtained. The data were produced by immunoSEQ multiplex PCR, yet TCRdb's version contains in-frame clones alone and is incomplete. That table gives V, J and clone size, and the DNA gave D and trimming. The sample holds some 210,000 clones, around 84% seen once. Germline CDR1 and CDR2: SGHTA and FQGNSA. The V and J ends lost 1 base and 4 bases respectively, with 12 bases between them. This CDR3 contains 15 residues. Material for sequencing was peripheral blood. The chain employs TRBV7-2 and TRBJ2-3; D possibly corresponds to TRBD2 (7 bases). The sequence was collected from a human donor in a cohort sampled during active COVID-19. As DNA, the CDR3 is TGTGCCAGCAGCTTAGTTATGGGGGGGCCAGATACGCAGTATTTT. This translates into CASSLVMGGPDTQYF.